The clone carrying this TCR beta chain was recorded at least ten times. Its antigen is unidentified. This sample stems from a study of identical twins. Study-level findings and limits: Findings depended on cross-sectional statistics rather than tracking the same donors. Carriage of fewer insertions was seen in abundant cord blood beta clonotypes, whereas memory repertoires showed none.

TCRdb reprocessed the 5' RACE reads via MiXCR and lists one record per CDR3 protein. The repertoire holds 1.5 million to 2 million distinct CDR3 sequences, with 32% as singletons. The V gene's germline CDR1 is MGHDK and CDR2 SYGVNS. This CDR3 contains 14 residues. V shed 2 bases and J shed 1 base, with 8 bases lying between them. The sequencing sample was made of cord blood. The rearrangement joins TRBV25-1 to TRBJ1-1; D is unresolved. The source of this sequence is a newborn girl in good health. The CDR3 loop is CASSETPGNTEAFF. For the CDR3, the DNA is TGTGCCAGCAGTGAAACCCCAGGGAACACTGAAGCTTTCTTT.